Following are 17 T cell receptor beta chains from one sample sequenced in a study of T-cell memory formation after mild COVID-19. TCRdb passed the 5' RACE reads through MiXCR, listing each CDR3 protein once. The repertoire holds a few hundred thousand distinct CDR3 sequences, about a fifth seen once, with under 8.5% in the top ten. The material sequenced was PBMCs or a T cell subset sorted from them (not recorded which). These TCRs come from an adult woman who had mild COVID-19 (a few samples of this study predate the infection). Cell type and time point are not known.

The CDR3 DNA follows: TGTGCCAGCAGCGTAGTTGAAGACACCGCCGAAGCTTTCTTT. This gives the protein CASSVVEDTAEAFF. V and J are TRBV9 and TRBJ1-1; D remains ambiguous. The germline CDR1 and CDR2 sequences are SGDLS and YYNGEE. Trimming took 0 bases from V and 8 from J, leaving 14 bases between them. CDR3 length: 14 amino acids. Supplemented by reference TRBV9 and TRBJ1-1, the full variable domain reads DSGVTQTPKHLITATGQRVTLRCSPRSGDLSVYWYQQSLDQGLQFLIQYYNGEERAKGNILERFSAQQFPDLHSELNLSSLELGDSALYFCASSVVEDTAEAFFGQGTRLTVV.

A few counts support this clonotype. The V gene is TRBV27, the J gene TRBJ2-3, with TRBD2 matching 10 bases. The germline gives CDR1 MNHEY, CDR2 SMNVEV (reference sequence). The CDR3 length is 16 residues. The junction had 9 bases not matched to a gene; V was cut back by 7 bases and J by 2 bases. The CDR3 region has the DNA TGTGCCAGCACTCCTCAGACTAGCGGGTACACAGATACGCAGTATTTT. Its translation: CASTPQTSGYTDTQYF.

The chain has TRBV6-1 and TRBJ1-1; D call uncertain. Trimming took off 5 bases at V and 6 bases at J, with 16 bases between the two ends. The germline CDR1 and CDR2 sequences are MNHNS and SASEGT. The CDR3 loop spans 14 amino acids. The CDR3 protein is CASSPSPAFSEAFF. CDR3 in DNA: TGTGCCAGCAGTCCTTCCCCGGCATTCTCTGAAGCTTTCTTT.

This chain uses TRBV19 with TRBJ2-7; 9 nucleotides line up with TRBD1. CDR3 length: 13 residues. Germline V CDR1 and CDR2: LNHDA, SQIVND (reference sequence). V gave up 7 bases and J gave up 3 bases; unmatched junction bases: 4. This CDR3 is CASIGTGIYEQYF. The CDR3 coding sequence is TGTGCCAGTATCGGGACAGGGATCTACGAGCAGTACTTC.

The genes are TRBV24-1 and TRBJ2-1, with 7 bases fitting TRBD2. V lost 0 bases and J lost 9; bases outside the gene matches: 7. Germline lookup yields CDR1 KGHDR and CDR2 SFDVKD. This CDR3 has 15 amino acids. The CDR3, as DNA: TGTGCCACCAGTGATTTGCAGACGGGGAGGGTTGAGCAGTTCTTC. Residues: CATSDLQTGRVEQFF.

The chain has TRBV4-1 and TRBJ2-3, with D maybe TRBD1 (6 bases). The V gene's germline CDR1 is MGHRA and CDR2 YSYEKL. CDR3 length equals 15 residues. V gave up 1 base and J gave up 1 base, with 9 bases separating them. The CDR3 sequence is CASSQGQARTDTQYF. CDR3 sequence (DNA): TGCGCCAGCAGCCAAGGACAGGCGCGCACAGATACGCAGTATTTT.

This chain joins TRBV15 and TRBJ1-1, with TRBD1 matching 9 bases. The germline V gene encodes CDR1 LNHNV and CDR2 YYDKDF (reference sequence). The junction had 2 bases not matched to a gene; V was cut back by 3 bases and J by 3 bases. The CDR3 extends over 14 amino acids. CDR3 nucleotide sequence: TGTGCCACCAGCAGGGACAGGGGTGACACTGAAGCTTTCTTT. It yields the protein CATSRDRGDTEAFF. Looking up the rest from reference TRBV15 and TRBJ1-1 gives the full variable domain: DAMVIQNPRYQVTQFGKPVTLSCSQTLNHNVMYWYQQKSSQAPKLLFHYYDKDFNNEADTPDNFQSRRPNTSFCFLDIRSPGLGDTAMYLCATSRDRGDTEAFFGQGTRLTVV.

This clonotype was observed a few times. The V gene is TRBV4-2, the J gene TRBJ1-1; perhaps TRBD1 as D (5 bases). The V gene's germline CDR1 is LGHNA and CDR2 YNFKEQ. The CDR3 is 14 amino acids. Trimming removed 1 base from V and 6 bases from J, with 12 bases in between. DNA for the CDR3: TGTGCCAGCAGCCAAGGGGCAGGGTTGGCTGAAGCTTTCTTT. Translation gives CASSQGAGLAEAFF.

In this sample, this clonotype turned up a few times. This chain uses TRBV6-2 or TRBV6-3 with TRBJ2-1; TRBD2 matches 7 bases. CDR3 length: 14 residues. Germline-derived CDR1 and CDR2 are MNHEY and SVGEGT. J lost 0 bases, V lost 7 bases, and 3 bases had no gene match. The CDR3 bases are TGTGCCAGCAAAGGCGGGAGCTCCTACAATGAGCAGTTCTTC. Protein: CASKGGSSYNEQFF.

The sample holds a few counts of this clonotype. V is TRBV5-1 and J is TRBJ2-7, with TRBD1 matching 10 bases. This CDR3 comprises 16 residues. In germline, CDR1 is SGHRS, CDR2 YFSETQ. V lost 0 bases, J lost 1 base, and 4 bases stayed unmatched. CDR3 nucleotide sequence: TGCGCCAGCAGCTTGGTAGGGACAGGGGTTTCCTACGAGCAGTACTTC. Translating gives CASSLVGTGVSYEQYF. The full variable domain, with the rest looked up from reference TRBV5-1 and TRBJ2-7, is KAGVTQTPRYLIKTRGQQVTLSCSPISGHRSVSWYQQTPGQGLQFLFEYFSETQRNKGNFPGRFSGRQFSNSRSEMNVSTLELGDSALYLCASSLVGTGVSYEQYFGPGTRLTVT.

J is TRBJ2-1 and V is TRBV7-3; D remains unclear. The CDR3 length is 15 residues. The V end was cut by 1 base, the J end by 0 bases, with 7 bases between. The germline V gene has CDR1 SGHTA and CDR2 FQGTGA. CDR3 nucleotides: TGTGCCAGCAGCTTAAACTCGGGCTCCTACAATGAGCAGTTCTTC. Translation gives CASSLNSGSYNEQFF.

Comments on this clonotype: At one boundary the junction diverges from the germline segment, which might be a read error. The chain combines TRBV7-2 with TRBJ2-4; 8 positions match TRBD1. Germline V CDR1 and CDR2: SGHTA, FQGNSA. The CDR3 is 16 residues long. CDR3 amino acids: CASSSQDRDVKKIQYF. In DNA, the CDR3 is TGTGCCAGCAGTTCCCAGGACAGGGATGTCAAAAAAATTCAGTACTTC. Complete variable domain (other parts from reference TRBV7-2 and TRBJ2-4): GAGVSQSPSNKVTEKGKDVELRCDPISGHTALYWYRQSLGQGLEFLIYFQGNSAPDKSGLPSDRFSAERTGGSVSTLTIQRTQQEDSAVYLCASSSQDRDVKKIQYFGAGTRLSVL.

J is TRBJ2-1 and V is TRBV5-1; D is perhaps TRBD2 (5 bases). V dropped 2 bases and J dropped 0 bases, with 15 bases sitting between them. The CDR3 runs 17 residues. Germline CDR1 reads SGHRS; CDR2 reads YFSETQ. The DNA of the CDR3 is TGCGCCAGCAGCTTAGAGCAGCGGTCGAGCTCCTACAATGAGCAGTTCTTC. Translation: CASSLEQRSSSYNEQFF.

This clonotype was seen a few times. The chain is built from TRBV4-3 and TRBJ1-2; tentatively, D is TRBD1 (5 bases). The germline V gene has CDR1 LGHNA and CDR2 YSLEER. CDR3 size: 15 residues. Trimming pared 0 bases from V and 1 base from J, leaving 9 bases between. The CDR3 coding sequence is TGCGCCAGCAGCCAAGACGGGGCCTATAACTATGGCTACACCTTC. Translated, it gives CASSQDGAYNYGYTF.

The chain has TRBV2 and TRBJ1-2, with 7 bases identical to TRBD1. This CDR3 is built from 15 residues. V trimming: 7 bases; J trimming: 5 bases; junction bases outside the gene matches: 13. Germline CDR1 is SNHLY and CDR2 is FYNNEI. CDR3 in amino acids: CASNRQGVSLYGYTF. Here the CDR3 DNA reads TGTGCCAGCAACCGACAGGGAGTGTCTCTGTATGGCTACACCTTC.

This clonotype has a handful of counts. The gene calls are TRBV7-9 and TRBJ1-1; weak D call: TRBD1 (5 bases). Per germline, CDR1 SEHNR and CDR2 FQNEAQ (reference sequence). This CDR3 is built from 16 residues. Trimming left V 2 bases short and J 0 bases short, with 13 bases between. CDR3 protein: CASSLPPGTVNTEAFF. The CDR3 nucleotides are TGTGCCAGCAGCTTACCGCCCGGGACGGTGAACACTGAAGCTTTCTTT.

This clonotype was seen only a few times. The chain couples TRBV12-3 or TRBV12-4 to TRBJ2-7; 7 bases agree with TRBD1. This CDR3 region has 13 residues. Trimming at V came to 0 bases and at J to 7 bases, leaving 3 bases not matched to a gene. CDR3 loop: CASSLALRGEQYF. The CDR3 DNA reads as TGTGCCAGCAGTTTAGCGCTCAGGGGGGAGCAGTACTTC.